The entry that follows covers one T cell receptor beta chain sequence. The sample comes from a study of T cells in Graves' hyperthyroidism and ophthalmopathy. Amplification of TCR beta CDR3 regions was performed using RNA transcripts as template. The HTBI primer set drove a first-round RT-PCR of the TCR CDR3. TCRdb recomputed calls from the multiplex PCR reads with MiXCR, one row per CDR3 protein. The data contain 300,000 to 400,000 distinct CDR3 sequences, 15% to 20% of them singletons. The clonotype comes from a woman in her fifties or sixties with Graves' hyperthyroidism. Sequenced sample: blood.

In DNA, the CDR3 is TGTGCCACCCTTTTTTATGGGAAAGAGACCCAGTACTTC. Its protein is CATLFYGKETQYF. The chain is built from TRBV6-2 or TRBV6-3 and TRBJ2-5, with D hard to call. The V gene lost 10 bases and the J gene lost 3 bases, with 15 bases spanning the gap. Germline values: CDR1 MNHEY, CDR2 SVGEGT. This CDR3 region has 13 residues.